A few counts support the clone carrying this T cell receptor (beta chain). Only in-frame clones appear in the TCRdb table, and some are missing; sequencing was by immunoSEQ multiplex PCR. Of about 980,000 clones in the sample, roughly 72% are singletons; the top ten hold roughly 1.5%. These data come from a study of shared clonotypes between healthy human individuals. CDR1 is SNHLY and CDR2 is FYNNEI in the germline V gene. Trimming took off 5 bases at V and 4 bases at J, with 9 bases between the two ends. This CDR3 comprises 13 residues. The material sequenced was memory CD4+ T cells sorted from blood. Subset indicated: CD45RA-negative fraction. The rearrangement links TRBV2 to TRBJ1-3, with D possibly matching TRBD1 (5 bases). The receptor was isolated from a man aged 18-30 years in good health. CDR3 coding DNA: TGTGCCAGCAGTTCAGGGCCAGGAAACACCATATATTTT. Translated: CASSSGPGNTIYF.